This T cell receptor beta chain was found in a study of identical twins. This clonotype was seen a few times. Its antigen is not known. One entry per CDR3 protein, called by TCRdb with MiXCR from the 5' RACE reads. The sample contains hundreds of thousands of distinct CDR3 sequences, roughly 12% of which appear only once. Findings of the study overall: These conclusions were based on statistical analysis (cross-sectional, not following the same donors). Fewer insertions characterized abundant cord blood beta clonotypes, whereas memory repertoires showed none. Where beta out-of-frame sequences were concerned, excess twin sharing was weaker.

Germline loops: CDR1 MNHEY, CDR2 SMNVEV (reference sequence). This CDR3 contains 13 residues. Trimming removed 8 bases at V and 3 bases at J, with 13 bases between. The same sample was also studied in work on yellow fever vaccine responses in identical twins.

Sequencing was done on a sample of PBMCs. The V call is TRBV27, the J call TRBJ1-2; possibly TRBD1 for D (5 bases). The source is a woman aged 18 to 35 in good health. The CDR3 region has the DNA TGTGCCAGCCGGCCCGGGGGGGACTATGGCTACACCTTC. The encoded protein is CASRPGGDYGYTF.